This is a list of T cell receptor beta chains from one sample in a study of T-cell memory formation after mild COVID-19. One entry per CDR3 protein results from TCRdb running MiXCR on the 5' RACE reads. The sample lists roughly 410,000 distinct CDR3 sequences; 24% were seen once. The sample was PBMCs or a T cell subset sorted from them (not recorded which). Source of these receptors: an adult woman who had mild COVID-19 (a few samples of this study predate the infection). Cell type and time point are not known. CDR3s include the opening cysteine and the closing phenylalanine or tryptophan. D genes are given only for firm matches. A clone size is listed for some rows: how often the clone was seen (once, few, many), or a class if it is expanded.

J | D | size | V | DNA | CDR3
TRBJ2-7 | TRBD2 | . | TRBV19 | TGTGCCAGTAGTATGGGACTAGCGGGCTACGAGCAGTACTTC | CASSMGLAGYEQYF
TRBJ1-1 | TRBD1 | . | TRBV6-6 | TGTGCCAGCAGTCCCCTACAGGGGATGGGCACTGAAGCTTTCTTT | CASSPLQGMGTEAFF
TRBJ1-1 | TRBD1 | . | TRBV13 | TGTGCCAGCAGCCCCAAACCGACAGGGTTAAACACTGAAGCTTTCTTT | CASSPKPTGLNTEAFF
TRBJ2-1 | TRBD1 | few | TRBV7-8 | TGTGCCAGCAGCCCCCGGACAGGGCCCTATGAGCAGTTCTTC | CASSPRTGPYEQFF
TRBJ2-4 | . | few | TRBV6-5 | TGTGCCAGCAGTTACGGCCGAAACATTCAGTACTTC | CASSYGRNIQYF
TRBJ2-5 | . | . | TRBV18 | TGTGCCAGCTCACCCGGGTCAGAGACCCAGTACTTC | CASSPGSETQYF
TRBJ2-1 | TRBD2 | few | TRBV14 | TGTGCCAGCAGCCCCCAGCGGGAGCTGTTCTTC | CASSPQRELFF
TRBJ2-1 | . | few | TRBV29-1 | TGCAGCGCCGGAGCGCCCCCCTACAGCAATGAGCAGTTCTTC | CSAGAPPYSNEQFF
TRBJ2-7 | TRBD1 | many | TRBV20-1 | TGCAGTGCTAGGGAGACAGGGCTCAGCTCCTACGAGCAGTACTTC | CSARETGLSSYEQYF
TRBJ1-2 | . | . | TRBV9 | TGTGCCAGCAGCGTAGGGCCAAGCTCTAACTATGGCTACACCTTC | CASSVGPSSNYGYTF
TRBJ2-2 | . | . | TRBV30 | TGTGCCTGGAGTGTACCGGGAATCACAGAGAACACCGGGGAGCTGTTTTTT | CAWSVPGITENTGELFF
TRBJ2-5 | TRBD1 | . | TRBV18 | TGTGCCAGCTCACCCGGACAGGGGAGGCAGACCCAGTACTTC | CASSPGQGRQTQYF
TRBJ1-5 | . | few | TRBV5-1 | TGCGCCAGCAGCTGGATGGGGGACCAGCCCCAGCATTTT | CASSWMGDQPQHF
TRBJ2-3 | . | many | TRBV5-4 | TGTGCCAGCAGCTTGTCACCAGGGAGTCCAGATACGCAGTATTTT | CASSLSPGSPDTQYF
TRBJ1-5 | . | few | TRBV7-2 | TGTGCCAGCAGCATCCAGTCTTTTAGCAATCAGCCCCAGCATTTT | CASSIQSFSNQPQHF
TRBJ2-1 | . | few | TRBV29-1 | TGCAGCGTTCTTCTTGGTAAGAATGAGCAGTTCTTC | CSVLLGKNEQFF
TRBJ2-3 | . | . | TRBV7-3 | TGTGCCAGCAGCCGCGCTAGCAGCACAGATACGCAGTATTTT | CASSRASSTDTQYF
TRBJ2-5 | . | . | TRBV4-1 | TGCGCCAGCAGCCAACACTTAGCAGAGTACCAAGAGACCCAGTACTTC | CASSQHLAEYQETQYF
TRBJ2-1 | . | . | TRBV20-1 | TGCAGTGCTGAAGGAATCAATGAGCAGTTCTTC | CSAEGINEQFF
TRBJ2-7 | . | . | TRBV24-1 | TGTGCCACCAGTGACTCAGGGTTCTCCTACGAGCAGTACTTC | CATSDSGFSYEQYF
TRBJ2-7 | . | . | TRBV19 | TGTGCCAGTAGTATCCGGGCCATCTCCTCCTACGAGCAGTACTTC | CASSIRAISSYEQYF
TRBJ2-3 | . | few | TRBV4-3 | TGCGCCAGCAGCCAAGGGGCTTGGAGCAGCACAGATACGCAGTATTTT | CASSQGAWSSTDTQYF
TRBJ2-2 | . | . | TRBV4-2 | TGTGCCAGCAGCCAAGGGTCAAGGACAGCGAACACCGGGGAGCTGTTTTTT | CASSQGSRTANTGELFF
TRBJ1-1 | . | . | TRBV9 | TGTGCCAGCAGCCCAACGGGACACTTGAACACTGAAGCTTTCTTT | CASSPTGHLNTEAFF
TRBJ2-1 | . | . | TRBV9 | TGTGCCAGCAGCGTAGGTAGCTCCCCCTACAATGAGCAGTTCTTC | CASSVGSSPYNEQFF
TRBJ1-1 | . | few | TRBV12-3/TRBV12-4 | TGTGCCAGCAGTTTATTTTTTGGGACGGGCACTGAAGCTTTCTTT | CASSLFFGTGTEAFF
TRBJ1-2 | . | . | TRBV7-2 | TGTGCCAGCAGCTTATCCAGGGCTAACTATGGCTACACCTTC | CASSLSRANYGYTF
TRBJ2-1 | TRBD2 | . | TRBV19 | TGTGCCAGTAACGGACTAGCGGGAGGATGGGATGAGCAGTTCTTC | CASNGLAGGWDEQFF
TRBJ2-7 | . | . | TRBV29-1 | TGCAGCGTTGAAGGAGGTACAGGTTACGAGCAGTACTTC | CSVEGGTGYEQYF
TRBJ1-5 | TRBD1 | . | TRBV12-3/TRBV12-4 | TGTGCCAGCAGTTATGATAGGGGCGGAGGGGGCGCCGGCAATCAGCCCCAGCATTTT | CASSYDRGGGGAGNQPQHF
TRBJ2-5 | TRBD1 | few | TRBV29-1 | TGCAGCGTTGAAAGTTGGGACAGGGACCAAGAGACCCAGTACTTC | CSVESWDRDQETQYF
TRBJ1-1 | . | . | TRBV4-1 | TGCGCCAGCAGCCCGATCCTGGCAGGGATCACTGAAGCTTTCTTT | CASSPILAGITEAFF
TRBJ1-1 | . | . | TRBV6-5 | TGTGCCAGCAGAGGGACGGTGAACACTGAAGCTTTCTTT | CASRGTVNTEAFF
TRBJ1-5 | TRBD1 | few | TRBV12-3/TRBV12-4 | TGTGCCAGCAGTTTAGGACAGGGTCGAAGCAATCAGCCCCAGCATTTT | CASSLGQGRSNQPQHF
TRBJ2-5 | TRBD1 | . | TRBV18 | TGTGCCAGCTCACTCAACGGACAGGGGGTCCGAGAGACCCAGTACTTC | CASSLNGQGVRETQYF
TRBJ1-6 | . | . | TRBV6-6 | TGTGCCAGCAGTAGACCCGGGGAGGCGAATTCACCCCTCCACTTT | CASSRPGEANSPLHF
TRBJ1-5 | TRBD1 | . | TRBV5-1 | TGCGCCAGCAGCTTGTCCCTCGGGACAGGGGTACGGCAGCCCCAGCATTTT | CASSLSLGTGVRQPQHF
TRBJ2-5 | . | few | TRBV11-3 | TGTGCCAGCAGCTTCGGGGGGCTTGACCAAGAGACCCAGTACTTC | CASSFGGLDQETQYF
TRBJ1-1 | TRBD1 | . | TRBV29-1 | TGCAGCGTTGGAAGTACAGGGGGCTGGTCTGAAGCTTTCTTT | CSVGSTGGWSEAFF
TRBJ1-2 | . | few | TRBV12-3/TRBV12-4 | TGTGCCAGCAGTTTAGGGGGAGGCGGCTACACCTTC | CASSLGGGGYTF
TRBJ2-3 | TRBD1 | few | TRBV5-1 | TGCGCCAGCAGCTCCTCTCCCGGGACAGACGGCACAGATACGCAGTATTTT | CASSSSPGTDGTDTQYF
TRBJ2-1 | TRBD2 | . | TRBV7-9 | TGTGCCAGCACGCGGGGGAACTCCTACAATGAGCAGTTCTTC | CASTRGNSYNEQFF
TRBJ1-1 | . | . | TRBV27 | TGTGCCAGCAACACTCCGAGGGGACTTGTGAACACTGAAGCTTTCTTT | CASNTPRGLVNTEAFF
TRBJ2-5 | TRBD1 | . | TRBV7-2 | TGTGCCAGCAGCCCGGGGACAGGGATGTACCAAGAGACCCAGTACTTC | CASSPGTGMYQETQYF
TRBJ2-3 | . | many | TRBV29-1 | TGCAGCGTTGAAGACGGGACTTATACGCAGTATTTT | CSVEDGTYTQYF
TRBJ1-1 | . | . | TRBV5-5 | TGTGCCAGCAGCCCGTGGTCGGGGGAGACCACTGAAGCTTTCTTT | CASSPWSGETTEAFF
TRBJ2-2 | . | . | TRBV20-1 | TGCAGTGCTAAAAGTGCTAGTTTTGGCGGTCCCGGGGAGCTGTTTTTT | CSAKSASFGGPGELFF
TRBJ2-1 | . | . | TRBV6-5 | TGTGCCAGCAGTTTGCCGGGACTTTACAATGAGCAGTTCTTC | CASSLPGLYNEQFF
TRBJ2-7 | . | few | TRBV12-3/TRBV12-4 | TGTGCCAGCAGTTGGGGTAGAGCCACCTCCTACGAGCAGTACTTC | CASSWGRATSYEQYF
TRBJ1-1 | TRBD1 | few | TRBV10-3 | TGTGCCATCAGTGAGGGTAGGGGGCAAGCCACTGAAGCTTTCTTT | CAISEGRGQATEAFF
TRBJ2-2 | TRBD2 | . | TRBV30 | TGTGCCTGGAGTAGGGGACTAGCGGTCACCGGGGAGCTGTTTTTT | CAWSRGLAVTGELFF
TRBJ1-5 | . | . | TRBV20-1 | TGCAGTGCCAGCCCGAACAGAAATAGCAATCAGCCCCAGCATTTT | CSASPNRNSNQPQHF
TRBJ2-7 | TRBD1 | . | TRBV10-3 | TGTGCCATCAGTTATATTGGGCAGGGGGCATACGAGCAGTACTTC | CAISYIGQGAYEQYF
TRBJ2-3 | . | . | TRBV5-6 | TGTGCCAGCAGCTTTCAATTGGGCCTAGGTGGAGATACGCAGTATTTT | CASSFQLGLGGDTQYF
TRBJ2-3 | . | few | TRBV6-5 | TGTGCCAGCGGAGTGGCCGGGGAAGATACGCAGTATTTT | CASGVAGEDTQYF
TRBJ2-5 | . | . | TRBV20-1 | TGCAGTGCTTCCCAATCCGGGACTCGGTCCTTC | CSASQSGTRSF
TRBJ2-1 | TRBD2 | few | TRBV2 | TGTGCCAGACAAGCTAGCGGGGCGTTTACAAATGAGCAGTTCTTC | CARQASGAFTNEQFF
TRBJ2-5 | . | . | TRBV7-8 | TGTGCCAGCAGCCAGCGCGACAGGATCAAAGAGACCCAGTACTTC | CASSQRDRIKETQYF
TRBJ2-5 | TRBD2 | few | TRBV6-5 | TGTGCCAGCAGTTACTCTGGCTCCGGGGGGCAAGAGACCCAGTACTTC | CASSYSGSGGQETQYF